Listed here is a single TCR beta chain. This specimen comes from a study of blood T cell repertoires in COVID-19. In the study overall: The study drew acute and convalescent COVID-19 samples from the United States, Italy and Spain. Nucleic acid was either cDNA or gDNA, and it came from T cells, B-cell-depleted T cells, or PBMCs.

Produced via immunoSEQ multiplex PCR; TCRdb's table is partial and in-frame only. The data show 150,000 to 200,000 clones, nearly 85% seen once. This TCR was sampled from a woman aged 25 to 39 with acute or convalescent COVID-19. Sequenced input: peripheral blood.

The CDR3 DNA is TGTGCCAGCAGCGCCTCCCCCGGGACTAGCGACAATGAGCAGTTCTTC. Translation: CASSASPGTSDNEQFF. V is TRBV3-1 (or the pseudogene TRBV3-2) and J is TRBJ2-1, with 10 bases identical to TRBD2. Germline loops: CDR1 LGHDT, CDR2 YNNKEL (reference sequence). The CDR3 length is 16 residues. The V gene end was trimmed by 5 bases and the J gene end by 5 bases; junction bases not matched to a gene: 9.